The T cell receptor (beta chain) under discussion was sequenced for a study of cytomegalovirus exposure and HLA in healthy donors. General study results and limits: The listing of 160 or so TCR beta chains classed them as cytomegalovirus-associated.

Turning to this clone: What it recognizes is unknown.

Trimming cost V 2 bases and J 5 bases; bases outside gene matches: 9. Germline V gives CDR1 SGHDT, CDR2 YYEEEE. This CDR3 region has 15 residues. PCR amplification relied on 60 Vbeta primers (plus 13 Jbeta primers). Profiling relied on immunoSEQ multiplex PCR, and the TCRdb table lists in-frame clones only, not all of them. The repertoire holds approximately 170,000 clones, with about 75% as singletons. Material: PBMCs. The receptor's source is a man aged 18 to 30 in good health and CMV-seropositive. This rearrangement joins TRBV5-6 to TRBJ2-5; 7 bases agree with TRBD1. The CDR3 protein is CASSFMGSRGETQYF. Here the CDR3 DNA reads TGTGCCAGCAGCTTCATGGGATCCAGGGGGGAGACCCAGTACTTC. Based on the CDR3 plus reference TRBV5-6 and TRBJ2-5, the full variable domain is DAGVTQSPTHLIKTRGQQVTLRCSPKSGHDTVSWYQQALGQGPQFIFQYYEEEERQRGNFPDRFSGHQFPNYSSELNVNALLLGDSALYLCASSFMGSRGETQYFGPGTRLLVL.